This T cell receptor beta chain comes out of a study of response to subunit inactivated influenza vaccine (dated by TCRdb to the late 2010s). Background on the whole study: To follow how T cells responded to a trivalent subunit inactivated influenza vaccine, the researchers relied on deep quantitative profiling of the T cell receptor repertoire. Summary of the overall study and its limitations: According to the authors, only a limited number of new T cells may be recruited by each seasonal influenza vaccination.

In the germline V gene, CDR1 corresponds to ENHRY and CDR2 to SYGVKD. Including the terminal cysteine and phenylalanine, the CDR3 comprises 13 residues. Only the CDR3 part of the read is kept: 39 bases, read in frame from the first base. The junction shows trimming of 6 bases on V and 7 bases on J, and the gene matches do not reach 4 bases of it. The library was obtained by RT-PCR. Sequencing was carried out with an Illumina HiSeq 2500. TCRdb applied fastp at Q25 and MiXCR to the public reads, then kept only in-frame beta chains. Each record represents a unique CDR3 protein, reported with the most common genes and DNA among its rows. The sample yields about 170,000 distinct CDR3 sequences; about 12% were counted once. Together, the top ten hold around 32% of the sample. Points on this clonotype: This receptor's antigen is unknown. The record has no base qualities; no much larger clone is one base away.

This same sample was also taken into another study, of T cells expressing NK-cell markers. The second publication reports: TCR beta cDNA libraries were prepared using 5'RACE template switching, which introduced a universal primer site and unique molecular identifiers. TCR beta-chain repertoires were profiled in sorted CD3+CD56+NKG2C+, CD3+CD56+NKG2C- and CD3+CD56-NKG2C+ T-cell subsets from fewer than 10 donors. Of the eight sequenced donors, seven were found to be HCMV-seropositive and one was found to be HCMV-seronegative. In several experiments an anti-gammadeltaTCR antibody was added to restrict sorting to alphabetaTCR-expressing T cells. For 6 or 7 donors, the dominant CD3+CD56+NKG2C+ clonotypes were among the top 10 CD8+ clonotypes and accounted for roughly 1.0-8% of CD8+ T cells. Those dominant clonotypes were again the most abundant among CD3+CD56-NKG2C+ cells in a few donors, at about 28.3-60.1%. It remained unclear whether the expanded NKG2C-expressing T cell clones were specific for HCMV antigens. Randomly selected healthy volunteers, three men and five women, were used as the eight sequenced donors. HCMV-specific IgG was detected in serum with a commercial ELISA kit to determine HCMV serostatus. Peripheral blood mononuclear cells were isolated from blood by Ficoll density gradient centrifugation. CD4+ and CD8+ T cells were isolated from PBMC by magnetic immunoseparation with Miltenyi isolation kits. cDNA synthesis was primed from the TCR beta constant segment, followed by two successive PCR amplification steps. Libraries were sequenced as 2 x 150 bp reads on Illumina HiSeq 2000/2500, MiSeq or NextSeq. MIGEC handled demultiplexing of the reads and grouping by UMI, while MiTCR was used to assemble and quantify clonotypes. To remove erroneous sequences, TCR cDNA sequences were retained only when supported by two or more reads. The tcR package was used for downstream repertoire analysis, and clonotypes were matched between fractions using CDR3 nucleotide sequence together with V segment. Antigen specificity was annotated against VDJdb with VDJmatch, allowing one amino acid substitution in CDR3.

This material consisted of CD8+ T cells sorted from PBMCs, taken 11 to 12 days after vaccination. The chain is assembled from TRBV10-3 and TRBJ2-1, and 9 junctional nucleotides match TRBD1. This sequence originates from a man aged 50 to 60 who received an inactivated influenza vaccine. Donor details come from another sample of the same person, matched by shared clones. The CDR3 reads CAISGGTGNEQFF. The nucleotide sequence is TGTGCCATCAGCGGGGGGACAGGGAATGAGCAGTTCTTC.